What follows are 13 T cell receptor beta chains derived from one specimen sequenced in a study of immune characterization of retroperitoneal liposarcoma. One entry per CDR3 protein results from TCRdb running MiXCR on the PCR reads. The sample has thousands of distinct CDR3 sequences; about 46% are singletons. The sample taken for sequencing was tumor tissue. The receptors were gathered from a female donor with retroperitoneal liposarcoma.

The chain carries TRBV7-2 and TRBJ1-5, with D possibly matching TRBD1 (5 bases). Germline CDR1 SGHTA, CDR2 FQGNSA. V lost 1 base and J 2 bases, leaving 12 bases between the germline ends. The CDR3 is made up of 16 amino acids. The CDR3 DNA follows: TGTGCCAGCAGCTTAGGGTTCGGGACGGGCAATCAGCCCCAGCATTTT. As protein: CASSLGFGTGNQPQHF.

This clonotype is a singleton in its sample. The rearrangement links TRBV6-7 to TRBJ2-1; 10 positions agree with TRBD1. TRBV6-7 is recorded as an ORF, its role being uncertain. This CDR3 spans 19 amino acids. The V gene end was trimmed by 0 bases and the J gene end by 6 bases; junction bases not matched to a gene: 14. This CDR3 is CASSYSTGGGYHDGNEQFF. The CDR3 bases are TGTGCCAGCAGTTACTCGACAGGGGGCGGTTATCACGACGGCAATGAGCAGTTCTTC.

For this clonotype: A much more abundant neighbour one base away suggests this may be a read error. The genes are TRBV7-2 and TRBJ2-1; TRBD2 might be the D (6 bases). The J call is in doubt because the DNA end fits TRBJ2-7 better. There are 13 residues in the CDR3. Germline CDR1 and CDR2: SGHTA and FQGNSA. The CDR3 DNA sequence: TGTGCCAGCAGCTTAATGGACTACAATGAGCAGTACTTC. It encodes CASSLMDYNEQYF.

The V gene is TRBV6-6, the J gene TRBJ2-1; 11 bases match TRBD2. The CDR3 covers 20 residues. The junction had 10 bases not matched to a gene; V was cut back by 0 bases and J by 0 bases. Looked up from germline, CDR1 is MNHNY and CDR2 is SVGAGI (reference sequence). The DNA of the CDR3 is TGTGCCAGCAGTTACTCCCGAGGGACTAGCGGCCCGAGCTCCTACAATGAGCAGTTCTTC. It encodes CASSYSRGTSGPSSYNEQFF.

This clonotype was found a few times. The chain joins TRBV10-2 to TRBJ2-3; D possibly uses TRBD1 or TRBD2 (5 bases each). V shed 2 bases and J shed 6 bases, with 6 bases lying between them. Germline V gene lookup returns CDR1 WSHSY and CDR2 SAAADI. CDR3 size: 12 residues. The CDR3: CASSEEGDTQYF. CDR3 coding DNA: TGCGCCAGCAGTGAGGAGGGGGATACGCAGTATTTT.

This sequence joins TRBV6-1 and TRBJ2-1; TRBD1 aligns across 7 bases. CDR1 and CDR2 (germline): MNHNS, SASEGT. With V trimmed by 5 bases and J by 1 base, 20 bases remained unmatched. CDR3 size: 20 residues. CDR3 in amino acids: CASSYRDRRQKLISYNEQFF. The CDR3 DNA follows: TGTGCCAGCAGTTACCGGGACAGAAGACAGAAACTGATATCCTACAATGAGCAGTTCTTC.

The chain recombines TRBV6-8 with TRBJ2-1; 12 nucleotides agree with TRBD2. Matching the DNA end better, TRBJ2-7 makes the J call doubtful. The CDR3 extends over 15 amino acids. Germline CDR1 MNHGY, CDR2 SAAAGT. The CDR3: CASSGRLAGAYEQYF. Written as DNA, the CDR3 is TGTGCCAGCAGTGGTCGACTAGCGGGGGCCTACGAGCAGTACTTC.

A few counts support this clonotype. The chain uses TRBV12-3 or TRBV12-4 and TRBJ2-3; possibly TRBD1 for D (5 bases). The CDR3 consists of 13 residues. Deletions cut 4 bases from V and 6 bases from J, with 11 bases between. The CDR3 DNA reads as TGTGCCAGCAGTTATTTTGGGGCCGATACGCAGTATTTT. It translates to CASSYFGADTQYF.

There are a few counts of this clonotype. The gene calls are TRBV7-2 and TRBJ2-1, with TRBD2 matching over 11 bases. This CDR3 spans 17 amino acids. The germline V gene has CDR1 SGHTA and CDR2 FQGNSA. The J segment lost 7 bases and the V segment lost 5 bases, leaving 13 bases of the junction unmatched. This CDR3 is CASSHGVAGGRRNEQFF. The CDR3 coding sequence is TGTGCCAGCAGCCACGGGGTAGCGGGAGGGCGGAGGAATGAGCAGTTCTTC.

This clonotype is labeled as medium-sized. This chain links TRBV7-2 with TRBJ2-1; D remains unclear. The germline V gene encodes CDR1 SGHTA and CDR2 FQGNSA. Trimming left V 7 bases short and J 13 bases short, with 23 bases between. The CDR3 covers 14 residues. CDR3: CASNLLSSQETQFF. The CDR3 bases are TGTGCCAGCAACCTGCTCAGCTCCCAAGAGACCCAGTTCTTC.

The V call is TRBV27, the J call TRBJ2-4, with TRBD2 as a possible D gene (6 bases). The germline V and J ends were trimmed by 7 bases and 13 bases, with 23 bases remaining between them. Germline CDR1 and CDR2: MNHEY and SMNVEV (reference sequence). The CDR3 totals 14 residues. CDR3 coding DNA: TGTGCCAGCACAAATAGCGGTCGCTACAATGAGCAGTACTTC. Encoded protein: CASTNSGRYNEQYF.

By frequency in the sample, this clonotype is large (0.1 to 1%). The chain is built from TRBV5-1 and TRBJ2-5, with TRBD2 identical over 8 bases. Germline CDR1 is SGHRS and CDR2 is YFSETQ. Trimming at V came to 0 bases and at J to 11 bases, leaving 9 bases not matched to a gene. This CDR3 has 14 amino acids. The DNA for the CDR3 is TGCGCCAGCAGCTTGGCACGGGGGGGGAATGAGCAGTACTTC. Amino acids: CASSLARGGNEQYF.

This clonotype was seen just once. The V gene is TRBV12-3 or TRBV12-4, the J gene TRBJ2-1, with TRBD1 as a possible D gene (7 bases). This CDR3 spans 14 amino acids. The V end was cut by 8 bases, the J end by 13 bases, with 24 bases between. CDR3 in amino acids: CASRSRGTEETQFF. The CDR3 DNA sequence: TGTGCCAGCCGATCCCGCGGGACAGAGGAGACCCAGTTCTTC.